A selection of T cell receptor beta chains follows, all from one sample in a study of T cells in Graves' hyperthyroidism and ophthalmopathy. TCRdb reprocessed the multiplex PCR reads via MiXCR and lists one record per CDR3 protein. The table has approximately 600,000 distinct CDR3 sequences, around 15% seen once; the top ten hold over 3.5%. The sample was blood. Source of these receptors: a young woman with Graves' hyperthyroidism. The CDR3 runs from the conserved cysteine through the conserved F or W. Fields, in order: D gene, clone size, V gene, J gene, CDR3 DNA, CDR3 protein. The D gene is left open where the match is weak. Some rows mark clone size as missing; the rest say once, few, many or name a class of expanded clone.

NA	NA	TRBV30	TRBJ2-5	TGTGCCTGGAGTACCTTGGGGGGAGAGACCCAGTACTTC	CAWSTLGGETQYF
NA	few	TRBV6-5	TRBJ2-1	TGTGCCAGCAGTTACTCGAAGGGGCGGGAGCAGTTCTTC	CASSYSKGREQFF
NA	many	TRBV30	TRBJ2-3	TGTGCCTCACAACCGGGGACACACACAGATACGCAGTATTTT	CASQPGTHTDTQYF
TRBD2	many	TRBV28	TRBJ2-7	TGTGCCAGCAGTGTAAGACTAGCGTTACACGAGCAGTACTTC	CASSVRLALHEQYF
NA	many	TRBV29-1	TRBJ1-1	TGCAGCGTTGTTGATACCGGGGGGAACACTGAAGCTTTCTTT	CSVVDTGGNTEAFF
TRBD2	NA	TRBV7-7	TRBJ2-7	TGTGCTGGCAGCTTACGACTAGCGGGAGGGCCTTACGAGCAGTACTTC	CAGSLRLAGGPYEQYF
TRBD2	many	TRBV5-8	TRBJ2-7	TGTGCCAGCAGCCCCGGGCAGGTGGGGCGGGGGTCCTACGAGCAGTACTTC	CASSPGQVGRGSYEQYF
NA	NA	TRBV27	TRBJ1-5	TGTGCCAGCAGTTTTCTTGGGGGGAGCAATCAGCCCCAGCATTTT	CASSFLGGSNQPQHF
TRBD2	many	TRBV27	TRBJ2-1	TGTGCCAGCAGCCCCCGGACTAGATACAATGAGCAGTTCTTC	CASSPRTRYNEQFF
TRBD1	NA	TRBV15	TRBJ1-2	TGTGCCACCAGCAGAGATCTGGGACAGGGGGCTATCTATGGTTACACCTTC	CATSRDLGQGAIYGYTF
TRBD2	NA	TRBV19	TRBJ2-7	TGTGCCACCGCGATTAGCGGGGCAGGTGGGAGCTACGAGCAGTACTTC	CATAISGAGGSYEQYF
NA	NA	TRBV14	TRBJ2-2	TGTGCCAGCAGCCAAAACTGGAACACCGGGGAGCTGTTTTTT	CASSQNWNTGELFF
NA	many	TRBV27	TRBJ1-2	TGTGCCAGCAGTTCTCACCAACCGGGTCTTAAATCCGGCTACACCTTC	CASSSHQPGLKSGYTF
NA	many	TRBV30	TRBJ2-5	TGTGCCTGGAGTTCGGGCAGGGGCGGAGAGACCCAGTACTTC	CAWSSGRGGETQYF
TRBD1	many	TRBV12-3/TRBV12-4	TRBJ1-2	TGTGCCAGCAGTCCTCAGTCTCCGGGACAGGGAGCTGGCTACACCTTC	CASSPQSPGQGAGYTF
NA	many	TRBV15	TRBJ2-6	TGTGCCACCAGCAGAGATAGGACTGGTGGGGCCAACGTCCTGACTTTC	CATSRDRTGGANVLTF
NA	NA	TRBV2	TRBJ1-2	TGTGCCAGTAGCAGTATATCTGGGGGTTTGGGCTACACCTTC	CASSSISGGLGYTF
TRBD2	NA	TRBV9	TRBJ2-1	TGTGCCAGCAGCGTAGAGGGTAGCGGGAATGAGCAGTTCTTC	CASSVEGSGNEQFF
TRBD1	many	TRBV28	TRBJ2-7	TGTGCCAGCAGTTTTCGGGGTTTAAAGGACAGGCTATCCTACGAGCAGTACTTC	CASSFRGLKDRLSYEQYF
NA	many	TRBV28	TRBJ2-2	TGTGCCAGCAGTTCTGGGGGGTCCACCGGGGAGCTGTTTTTT	CASSSGGSTGELFF
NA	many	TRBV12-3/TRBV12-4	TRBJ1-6	TGTGCCAGCAGGCCCGACGGTGACTGGGCGCCCCTCCACTTT	CASRPDGDWAPLHF
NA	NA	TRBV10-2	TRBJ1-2	TGCGCCAGCAGTGAGGACAGGATCGGCTACACCTTC	CASSEDRIGYTF
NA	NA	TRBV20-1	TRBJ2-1	TGCAGTGCTAATAAGCAGGGGACATACAATGAGCAGTTCTTC	CSANKQGTYNEQFF
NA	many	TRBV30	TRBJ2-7	TGTGCCTGGAGTGTTAGCTTAGTGGGGGAGCAGTACTTC	CAWSVSLVGEQYF
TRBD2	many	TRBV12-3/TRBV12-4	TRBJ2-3	TGTGCCAGCAGATTGGGCGGGAGGGCCCCAGATACGCAGTATTTT	CASRLGGRAPDTQYF
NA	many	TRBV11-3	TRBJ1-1	TGTGCCAGCAGCTTATCCGAATTGGGTTTCACTGAAGCTTTCTTT	CASSLSELGFTEAFF
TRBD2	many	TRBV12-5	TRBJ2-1	TGTGCTAGTGGTTCTTGGGGGAGCGGGGTTGAGCAGTTCTTC	CASGSWGSGVEQFF
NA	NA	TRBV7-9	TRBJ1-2	TGTGCCAGCAGCTTATTTGCTAACTATGGCTACACCTTC	CASSLFANYGYTF
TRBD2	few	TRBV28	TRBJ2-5	TGTGCCAGCAGTCGACTAGCGGGAGGCATGGAGACCCAGTACTTC	CASSRLAGGMETQYF
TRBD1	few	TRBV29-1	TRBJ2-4	TGCAGCGCTACAGGGGGTTCCAAAAACATTCAGTACTTC	CSATGGSKNIQYF
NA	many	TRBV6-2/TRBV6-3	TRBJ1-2	TGTGCCAGCAGTTACCCTACCCGGGCAGGGGCTGGTGGCTACACCTTC	CASSYPTRAGAGGYTF
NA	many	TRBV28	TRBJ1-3	TGTGCCAGCAGCCTGGGACGGTTCTCTGGAAACACCATATATTTT	CASSLGRFSGNTIYF
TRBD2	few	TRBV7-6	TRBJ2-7	TGTGCCAGCAGCTTAGGGTCTAGCGGGAATAACGAGCAGTACTTC	CASSLGSSGNNEQYF
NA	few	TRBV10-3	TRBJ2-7	TGTGCCATCAGTGCCTCTAGCGTTGCTAGCTCCTACGAGCAGTACTTC	CAISASSVASSYEQYF
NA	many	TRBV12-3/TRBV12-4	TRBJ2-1	TGTGCCAGCAGACCCACGGTTTTGGGCTACAATGAGCAGTTCTTC	CASRPTVLGYNEQFF
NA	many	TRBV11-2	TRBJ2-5	TGTGCCAGCAGCTTTTATTCTATACAAGAGACCCAGTACTTC	CASSFYSIQETQYF
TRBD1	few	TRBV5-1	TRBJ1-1	TGCGCCAGCAGCCTTGACATCGCGACAGGGGAAGCTTTCTTT	CASSLDIATGEAFF
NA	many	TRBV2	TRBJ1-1	TGTGCCAGCAAGTTAGACCTGAACACTGAAGCTTTCTTT	CASKLDLNTEAFF
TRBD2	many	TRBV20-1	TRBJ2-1	TGCAGTGCTAGAGGACTAGCGAACTCCTACAATGAGCAGTTCTTC	CSARGLANSYNEQFF
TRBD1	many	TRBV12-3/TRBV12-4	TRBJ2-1	TGTGCCAGCAGTTTTAGGGGGCCTTGGAACAATGAGCAGTTCTTC	CASSFRGPWNNEQFF
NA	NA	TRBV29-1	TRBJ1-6	TGCAGCGTTGCCCAAGGGAATAATTCACCCCTCCACTTT	CSVAQGNNSPLHF
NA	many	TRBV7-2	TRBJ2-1	TGTGCCAGCAGCTTTCAGGGACGCTACAATGAGCAGTTCTTC	CASSFQGRYNEQFF
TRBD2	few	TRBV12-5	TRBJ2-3	TGTGCTAGTGTCTGGCGGGAGACCACAGATACGCAGTATTTT	CASVWRETTDTQYF
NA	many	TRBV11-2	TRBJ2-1	TGTGCCAGCTTGGGCTTAACCCCTGGATCCTCTGGGGATGAGCAGTTCTTC	CASLGLTPGSSGDEQFF
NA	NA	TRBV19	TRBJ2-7	TGTGCCAGTAGTATAGGGTGGAAGGGGAGCTCCTACGAGCAGTACTTC	CASSIGWKGSSYEQYF
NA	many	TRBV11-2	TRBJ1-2	TGTGCCAGCAGCTTCCCCCCCTATGGCTACACCTTC	CASSFPPYGYTF
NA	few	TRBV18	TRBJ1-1	TGTGCCAGCTCACCAAGGAGAAGTCCGGGGAACACTGAAGCTTTCTTT	CASSPRRSPGNTEAFF